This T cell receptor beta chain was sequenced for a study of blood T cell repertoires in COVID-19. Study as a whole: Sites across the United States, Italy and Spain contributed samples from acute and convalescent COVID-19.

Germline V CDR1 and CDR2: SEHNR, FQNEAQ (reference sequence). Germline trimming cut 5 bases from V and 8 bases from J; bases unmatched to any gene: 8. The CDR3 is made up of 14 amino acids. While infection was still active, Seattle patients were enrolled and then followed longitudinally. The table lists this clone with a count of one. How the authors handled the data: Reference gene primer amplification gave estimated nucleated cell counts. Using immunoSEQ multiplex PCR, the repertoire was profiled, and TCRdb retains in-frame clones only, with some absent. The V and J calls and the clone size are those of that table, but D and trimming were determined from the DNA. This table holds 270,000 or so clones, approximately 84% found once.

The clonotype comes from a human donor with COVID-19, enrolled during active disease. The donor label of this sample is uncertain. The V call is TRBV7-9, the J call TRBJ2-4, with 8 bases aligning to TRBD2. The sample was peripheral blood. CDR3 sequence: CASSRSGNSDIQYF. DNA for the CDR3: TGTGCCAGCAGCCGTAGCGGGAATTCCGACATTCAGTACTTC.